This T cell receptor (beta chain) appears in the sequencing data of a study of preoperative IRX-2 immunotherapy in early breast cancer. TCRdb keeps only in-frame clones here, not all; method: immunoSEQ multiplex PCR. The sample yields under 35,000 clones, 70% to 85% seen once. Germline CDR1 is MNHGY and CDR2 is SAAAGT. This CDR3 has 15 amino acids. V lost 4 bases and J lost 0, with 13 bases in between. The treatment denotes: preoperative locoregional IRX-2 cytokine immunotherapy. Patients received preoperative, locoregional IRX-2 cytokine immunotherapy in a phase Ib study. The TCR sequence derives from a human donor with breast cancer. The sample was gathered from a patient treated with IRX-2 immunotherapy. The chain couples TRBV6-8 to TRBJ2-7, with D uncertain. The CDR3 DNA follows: TGTGCCAGCAGTTTTCAGCAGCCCAGCTCCTACGAGCAGTACTTC. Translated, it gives CASSFQQPSSYEQYF.